This T cell receptor beta chain was observed in a study of regulatory T cells in long-lasting Graves disease. At the level of the study: Duration of antithyroid drug therapy among newly diagnosed Graves' patients was under 3 months.

The CDR3 runs to 16 residues. Germline-derived CDR1 and CDR2 are SEHNR and FQNEAQ (reference sequence). V lost 5 bases and J lost 1, with 16 bases in between. In this sample, this clonotype turned up many times. To make TCR beta libraries, researchers used iRepertoire HTBI primers and Arm-PCR of CDR3 regions. In the original analysis: Identification across samples found 62 TRBV and some 15 TRBJ segments. A single record per CDR3 protein comes from TCRdb applying MiXCR to the multiplex PCR reads. TCRdb, not the authors, supplied the V and J calls. The sample shows about 350,000 distinct CDR3 sequences, about 16% of them seen only once. Regarding time point: newly diagnosed GD, antithyroid drugs for less than 3 months. Researchers made the TCR library from RNA that was extracted from PBMCs. These data are also associated with another study on T cells in Graves' hyperthyroidism and ophthalmopathy. From that report: In making diagnoses, clinical symptoms, serum thyroxine and TRAb, thyroid ultrasound and orbital computed tomography were all used.

The receptor was isolated from a woman under 30 with Graves disease. The starting material was peripheral blood mononuclear cells (PBMCs), obtained at new diagnosis, from a patient treated with antithyroid drugs. The rearrangement links TRBV7-9 to TRBJ2-3; no reliable D call. CDR3 nucleotides: TGTGCCAGCAGCCCGGAGAGAGGAGCCGGCACAGATACGCAGTATTTT. Encoded protein: CASSPERGAGTDTQYF. Filled out from reference TRBV7-9 and TRBJ2-3, the complete variable domain reads DTGVSQNPRHKITKRGQNVTFRCDPISEHNRLYWYRQTLGQGPEFLTYFQNEAQLEKSRLLSDRFSAERPKGSFSTLEIQRTEQGDSAMYLCASSPERGAGTDTQYFGPGTRLTVL.